Below, 28 T cell receptor beta chains from the same sample are listed, as sequenced in a study of shared clonotypes between healthy human individuals (dated by TCRdb to about 2020). The library relied on the immunoSEQ multiplex PCR assay. The source is immuneACCESS, and TCRdb retained only in-frame sequences with V and J called. Part of the clones is not carried over; for the studies checked, unresolved V genes explain less than half of this, and the remainder is unexplained. This sample has about 610,000 clones in its table, and approximately 97% of those were observed once. The biggest ten clones account for 0.057% of the sample. The sequenced sample consisted of naive CD4+ T cells sorted from blood. Taken with the paper, the label for cell subset or site translates to: CD45RA+ positively selected. The receptors stem from a young woman in good health.

The chain combines TRBV28 with TRBJ1-5; D unclear. There are 14 residues in the CDR3. Trimming pared 1 base from V and 1 base from J, leaving 5 bases between. The germline gives CDR1 MDHEN, CDR2 SYDVKM. CDR3 protein: CASSLYLSNQPQHF. CDR3 in DNA: TGTGCCAGCAGTTTATATCTGAGCAATCAGCCCCAGCATTTT.

The chain couples TRBV7-9 to TRBJ2-1; TRBD2 matches 12 bases. Trimming at V came to 6 bases and at J to 6 bases, leaving 9 bases not matched to a gene. Germline V gene lookup returns CDR1 SEHNR and CDR2 FQNEAQ (reference sequence). The CDR3 has 16 residues. The CDR3 spells CASRKTGLAGINEQFF. The CDR3 nucleotides read TGTGCCAGCAGAAAAACGGGACTAGCGGGTATCAATGAGCAGTTCTTC.

This chain uses TRBV5-5 with TRBJ2-7; no clear D gene. Trimming pared 1 base from V and 0 bases from J, leaving 14 bases between. Looked up from germline, CDR1 is SGHKS and CDR2 is YYEKEE (reference sequence). There are 16 residues in the CDR3. DNA for the CDR3: TGTGCCAGCAGCTTGTCCACGTCGGTCAACTCCTACGAGCAGTACTTC. As protein: CASSLSTSVNSYEQYF.

The chain joins TRBV10-3 to TRBJ1-1; D is unresolved. Trimming took off 4 bases at V and 1 base at J, with 7 bases between the two ends. The CDR3 runs 13 residues. Germline V gene lookup returns CDR1 ENHRY and CDR2 SYGVKD. CDR3 loop: CAISVEGNTEAFF. CDR3 nucleotides: TGTGCCATCAGTGTTGAGGGGAACACTGAAGCTTTCTTT.

A remark on this clone: The same CDR3 arises from other DNA sequences in this sample as well. The rearrangement joins TRBV18 to TRBJ1-1; perhaps TRBD1 as D (6 bases). The V and J ends lost 2 bases and 3 bases respectively, with 7 bases between them. Germline V gives CDR1 KGHSH, CDR2 LQKENI. This CDR3 comprises 13 residues. DNA for the CDR3: TGTGCCAGCTCACCAAGACAGGACACTGAAGCTTTCTTT. This codes for CASSPRQDTEAFF.

The V call is TRBV6-1, the J call TRBJ2-4; 8 bases fit TRBD1. Germline loops: CDR1 MNHNS, CDR2 SASEGT. V dropped 4 bases and J dropped 1; count of bases not matched to a gene: 0. This CDR3 contains 14 residues. The CDR3 bases are TGTGCCAGCAGTGGGACAGGGGCCAAAAACATTCAGTACTTC. Encoded protein: CASSGTGAKNIQYF.

V is TRBV5-6 and J is TRBJ1-6, with D tentatively TRBD1 (5 bases). CDR3 length: 16 residues. Looked up from germline, CDR1 is SGHDT and CDR2 is YYEEEE. V was clipped by 3 bases and J by 10 bases, with 20 bases between them. As DNA, the CDR3 is TGTGCCAGCAGCTGGGACGGTCTCGGGAATTCCTCACCCCTCCACTTT. Protein: CASSWDGLGNSSPLHF. Looking up the rest from reference TRBV5-6 and TRBJ1-6 gives the full variable domain: DAGVTQSPTHLIKTRGQQVTLRCSPKSGHDTVSWYQQALGQGPQFIFQYYEEEERQRGNFPDRFSGHQFPNYSSELNVNALLLGDSALYLCASSWDGLGNSSPLHFGNGTRLTVT.

This chain uses TRBV5-4 with TRBJ2-3; D might be TRBD2 (7 bases). Germline V lookup: CDR1 SGHNT, CDR2 YYREEE (reference sequence). The CDR3 has 15 amino acids. With 0 bases removed from V and 5 bases from J, the gap between germline ends came to 13 bases. CDR3 nucleotides: TGTGCCAGCAGCTTGGAGGGGGGGCTGGTAGATACGCAGTATTTT. Translating it yields CASSLEGGLVDTQYF.

The chain combines TRBV18 with TRBJ1-1; 7 nucleotides align to TRBD1. CDR1 is KGHSH, CDR2 LQKENI, per germline. Trimming at V came to 2 bases and at J to 6 bases, leaving 6 bases not matched to a gene. CDR3 length: 14 amino acids. CDR3 nucleotides: TGTGCCAGCTCACCAGCGACAGGGAGCCCTGAAGCTTTCTTT. Its protein product is CASSPATGSPEAFF.

The table lists this clone with a few counts. The chain couples TRBV18 to TRBJ2-7; perhaps D is TRBD1 or TRBD2 (5 bases each). Trimming stripped 6 bases from V and 7 bases from J, with 19 bases between. This CDR3 comprises 14 residues. Per the germline V gene, CDR1 is KGHSH and CDR2 is LQKENI. The CDR3 DNA reads TGTGCCAGCTCGCCGGACGAGGGGATTGGGGAGCAGTACTTC. Translated, it gives CASSPDEGIGEQYF.

This clone was counted only a few times. This chain links TRBV10-3 with TRBJ1-5; TRBD1 matches 7 bases. The V gene's germline CDR1 is ENHRY and CDR2 SYGVKD. The CDR3 totals 13 residues. The V segment lost 6 bases and the J segment 7 bases; nucleotides outside the gene matches: 6. DNA of the CDR3: TGTGCCATCAGCCGGGACAGTTCGCAGCCCCAGCATTTT. The encoded protein is CAISRDSSQPQHF.

The chain has TRBV11-2 and TRBJ2-5; D not resolved. The CDR3 sequence is 14 residues long. Per germline, CDR1 SGHAT and CDR2 FQNNGV. V was pared by 5 bases and J by 4 bases, with 14 bases between. CDR3 nucleotide sequence: TGTGCCAGCAGCGCCCGGAGTGCAGGAGAGACCCAGTACTTC. Amino acid sequence: CASSARSAGETQYF.

The rearrangement links TRBV6-5 to TRBJ2-2; no firm D call. Germline CDR1 and CDR2: MNHEY and SVGAGI. V dropped 6 bases and J dropped 3 bases, with 8 bases sitting between them. This CDR3 contains 13 residues. The CDR3 nucleotides are TGTGCCAGCAGGGCTAGAGACACCGGGGAGCTGTTTTTT. This sequence encodes CASRARDTGELFF.

The count of this clone is one. The genes are TRBV18 and TRBJ2-1; TRBD2 agrees at 12 bases. This CDR3 region has 17 residues. Losses at the gene ends were 0 bases for V and 1 base for J; bases not matched to a gene: 1. The germline V gene has CDR1 KGHSH and CDR2 LQKENI. The CDR3 region has the DNA TGTGCCAGCTCACCACCGCTAGCGGGGGGGTCCTACAATGAGCAGTTCTTC. Protein product: CASSPPLAGGSYNEQFF.

The rearrangement joins TRBV5-1 to TRBJ1-1, with D unclear. Trimming left V 2 bases short and J 7 bases short, with 21 bases between. Per the germline V gene, CDR1 is SGHRS and CDR2 is YFSETQ. This CDR3 has 16 residues. The CDR3 nucleotides are TGCGCCAGCAGCTTAGGGATCAGATCCCTTGGCGGTGAAGCTTTCTTT. Encoded protein: CASSLGIRSLGGEAFF.

The sample holds one count of this clone. The genes are TRBV6-1 and TRBJ2-6; D remains ambiguous. The CDR3 length is 14 residues. The germline V gene encodes CDR1 MNHNS and CDR2 SASEGT. V dropped 5 bases and J dropped 2 bases, with 7 bases sitting between them. CDR3 sequence reads: CASSIFPGANVLTF. Written as DNA, the CDR3 is TGTGCCAGCAGTATTTTTCCTGGGGCCAACGTCCTGACTTTC.

This clone has just a few counts. This chain connects TRBV6-5 to TRBJ2-7, with 7 bases fitting TRBD1. The CDR3 runs 14 residues. J gave up 2 bases and V 5 bases, and 6 bases lay outside the gene matches. CDR1 is MNHEY, CDR2 SVGAGI, per germline. DNA for the CDR3: TGTGCCAGCAGTCGCTCGGGGACAGCCTACGAGCAGTACTTC. It specifies CASSRSGTAYEQYF.

The genes are TRBV6-1 and TRBJ2-7; 13 bases match TRBD2. The CDR3 is 15 residues long. CDR1 MNHNS and CDR2 SASEGT come from the germline V gene. V lost 1 base, J lost 3 bases, and 0 bases stayed unmatched. CDR3 bases: TGTGCCAGCAGTGAAGGACTAGCGGGAGGCTACGAGCAGTACTTC. Protein product: CASSEGLAGGYEQYF.

This sequence joins TRBV27 and TRBJ2-1; 7 bases match TRBD1. The CDR3 loop spans 12 amino acids. Germline-derived CDR1 and CDR2 are MNHEY and SMNVEV (reference sequence). After removal of 4 bases from V and 8 bases from J, the junction contained 2 bases not matched to a gene. The CDR3 loop reads CASSYRGDEQFF. CDR3 DNA sequence: TGTGCCAGCAGTTACAGGGGCGATGAGCAGTTCTTC.

This sequence joins TRBV28 and TRBJ2-7; 7 bases agree with TRBD2. The trim removed 4 bases at V and 5 bases at J, leaving 17 bases unmatched. In germline, CDR1 is MDHEN, CDR2 SYDVKM. The CDR3 is 17 residues long. In DNA form, the CDR3 reads TGTGCCAGCAGTTCTCTTCTAGGACTAGTGAGTTACCACGAGCAGTACTTC. Residues: CASSSLLGLVSYHEQYF.

This clone was recorded only once. V gene TRBV28 combines with J gene TRBJ2-1; D is possibly TRBD1 or TRBD2 (5 bases each). The CDR3 extends over 15 amino acids. CDR1 and CDR2 (germline): MDHEN, SYDVKM. The V end lost 5 bases, the J end lost 6 bases, and 17 bases lay between the germline ends. CDR3 amino acids: CASSLPGRFSNEQFF. CDR3 nucleotide sequence: TGTGCCAGCAGTCTTCCGGGACGTTTCTCCAATGAGCAGTTCTTC.

This sequence joins TRBV6-6 and TRBJ1-2, with 8 bases that match TRBD1. Germline CDR1 reads MNHNY; CDR2 reads SVGAGI (reference sequence). CDR3 length equals 14 residues. Unmatched junction bases numbered 7, after V lost 2 bases and J lost 8 bases. In nucleotides, the CDR3 is TGTGCCAGCAGTTACCCGCCCGGACAGGGCGGCTACACCTTC. Amino acid sequence: CASSYPPGQGGYTF.

This clone has more than one count but fewer than ten. The chain couples TRBV4-1 to TRBJ1-5, with D tentatively TRBD1 (6 bases). CDR3 size: 15 residues. Between the trimmed V and J ends, which lost 1 base and 3 bases, there was a span of 10 bases. The germline V gene has CDR1 MGHRA and CDR2 YSYEKL. The CDR3 DNA is TGCGCCAGCAGCCAAGGGACAGCCAACAATCAGCCCCAGCATTTT. Translated, it gives CASSQGTANNQPQHF.

The V gene is TRBV5-4, the J gene TRBJ1-2; D perhaps matches TRBD1 (5 bases). The germline V and J ends were trimmed by 2 bases and 2 bases, with 13 bases remaining between them. The CDR3 spans 15 residues. The V gene's germline CDR1 is SGHNT and CDR2 YYREEE (reference sequence). The CDR3 DNA is TGTGCCAGCAGCTTCCCAGGGTATCCCAACTATGGCTACACCTTC. Its protein is CASSFPGYPNYGYTF.

The table lists this clone with a count of one. The chain has TRBV28 and TRBJ2-7; 7 bases are shared with TRBD1. CDR3 length: 15 residues. The germline V gene has CDR1 MDHEN and CDR2 SYDVKM. Trimming took 6 bases from V and 4 from J; bases not matched to a gene: 12. CDR3 coding DNA: TGTGCCAGCAGCAACACCGACAGGGTGGGTTACGAGCAGTACTTC. Amino acids: CASSNTDRVGYEQYF.

This chain uses TRBV28 with TRBJ2-7; 10 bases agree with TRBD1. Looked up from germline, CDR1 is MDHEN and CDR2 is SYDVKM. J lost 5 bases, V lost 6 bases, and 4 bases had no gene match. The CDR3 spans 13 residues. As DNA, the CDR3 is TGTGCCAGCAGGGGACAGGGGTGGCACGAGCAGTACTTC. This codes for CASRGQGWHEQYF.

The rearrangement links TRBV5-5 to TRBJ1-5, with 10 nucleotides matching TRBD1. Germline-derived CDR1 and CDR2 are SGHKS and YYEKEE (reference sequence). The CDR3 loop spans 16 amino acids. V lost 0 bases and J lost 8; bases outside the gene matches: 8. CDR3 sequence: CASSLGQGAGWEPQHF. The CDR3 DNA is TGTGCCAGCAGCTTGGGACAGGGGGCGGGTTGGGAGCCCCAGCATTTT.

This clone is a singleton in its sample. The chain recombines TRBV5-5 with TRBJ1-1, with D possibly TRBD1 on 5 matching bases. The CDR3 sequence is 12 residues long. Germline V gene data show CDR1 as SGHKS and CDR2 as YYEKEE (reference sequence). V was shortened by 0 bases and J by 10 bases, with 10 bases between the two germline ends. DNA for the CDR3: TGTGCCAGCAGCTTGGTGGGGGGTGGAGCTTTCTTT. This encodes CASSLVGGGAFF.